This TCR beta chain was documented in a study of shared clonotypes between healthy human individuals. Study outcomes and limitations: It was anticipated that sequencing depth would influence how many clonotypes donors shared. The study drew on few donors, limiting represented genetic and exposure-history diversity.

This CDR3 is built from 13 residues. In germline, CDR1 is MDHEN, CDR2 SYDVKM. V lost 7 bases to trimming and J lost 5 bases; unmatched junction nucleotides: 8. The donor cohort consisted entirely of Caucasian adults residing in Nashville, Tennessee. A word on this clone: What it recognizes is unknown.

Sequencing used immunoSEQ multiplex PCR; TCRdb keeps in-frame clones, though not all of them. The table has fewer than 600,000 clones, approximately 77% seen once. The rearrangement joins TRBV28 to TRBJ2-7, with 7 bases lining up with TRBD2. Sequenced input: PBMCs. The TCR comes from a middle-aged woman in good health. Some clones in this sample may be carry-over from other donors' samples. The CDR3 bases are TGTGCCAGCACCGTGGGGGGGATCGACGAGCAGTACTTC. Its protein product is CASTVGGIDEQYF. The entire variable domain, with the rest obtained from reference TRBV28 and TRBJ2-7, is as follows: DVKVTQSSRYLVKRTGEKVFLECVQDMDHENMFWYRQDPGLGLRLIYFSYDVKMKEKGDIPEGYSVSREKKERFSLILESASTNQTSMYLCASTVGGIDEQYFGPGTRLTVT.